Listed below are T cell receptor beta chains from one sample, sequenced in a study of cytomegalovirus exposure and HLA in healthy donors. TCRdb's table, derived via immunoSEQ multiplex PCR, lists solely in-frame clones and lacks some. The sample yields about 170,000 clones, about 85% seen once. The sequencing sample was made of PBMCs. The source is a woman aged 45-65 years in good health and CMV-seropositive. The CDR3 runs from the conserved cysteine through the conserved F or W. The order of the fields is D gene, clone size, J gene, V gene, CDR3 protein, CDR3 DNA. The D gene is left open where the match is weak. A clone size is listed for some rows: how often the clone was seen (once, few, many), or a class if it is expanded.

>TRBD1|NA|TRBJ1-4|TRBV9
CASSQGDWGVEKLFF
TGTGCCAGCAGCCAGGGGGATTGGGGTGTGGAAAAACTGTTTTTT
>NA|NA|TRBJ1-1|TRBV11-1
CASSFNGHEAFF
TGTGCCAGCAGCTTTAACGGACATGAAGCTTTCTTT
>NA|NA|TRBJ2-5|TRBV6-6
CASSYSFIRETQYF
TGTGCCAGCAGTTACTCGTTTATCCGGGAGACCCAGTACTTC
>TRBD1|NA|TRBJ1-5|TRBV27
CASRHGQGNQPQHF
TGTGCCAGCAGACATGGACAGGGCAATCAGCCCCAGCATTTT
>TRBD2|NA|TRBJ2-1|TRBV28
CASSSSGNSYNEQFF
TGTGCCAGCAGTTCTAGCGGAAACTCCTACAATGAGCAGTTCTTC
>NA|NA|TRBJ1-3|TRBV18
CASSLQGKGKTGNTIYF
TGTGCCAGCTCGCTACAGGGTAAAGGGAAGACTGGAAACACCATATATTTT
>TRBD1|NA|TRBJ2-5|TRBV7-6
CASSSRDSGPQETQYF
TGTGCCAGCAGCTCCCGGGACAGCGGACCACAAGAGACCCAGTACTTC
>TRBD2|few|TRBJ2-2|TRBV30
CAWSGGGPNTGELFF
TGTGCCTGGAGTGGGGGGGGTCCTAACACCGGGGAGCTGTTTTTT
>NA|NA|TRBJ1-2|TRBV28
CASSLREAGYTF
TGTGCCAGCAGTTTACGGGAGGCTGGCTACACCTTC
>TRBD2|NA|TRBJ2-1|TRBV9
CASSPAGTINQDNEQFF
TGTGCCAGCAGCCCAGCCGGGACTATCAACCAAGACAATGAGCAGTTCTTC
>NA|NA|TRBJ1-5|TRBV29-1
CSASQGNNQPQHF
TGCAGCGCTAGTCAGGGAAACAATCAGCCCCAGCATTTT
>TRBD1|few|TRBJ1-2|TRBV6-4
CASSVFGQAAGGYTF
TGTGCCAGCAGTGTTTTTGGACAGGCGGCGGGTGGCTACACCTTC
>NA|NA|TRBJ2-7|TRBV2
CASSQGFSYEQYF
TGTGCCAGCAGCCAGGGTTTCTCCTACGAGCAGTACTTC
>NA|NA|TRBJ2-1|TRBV18
CASSRWLASDNEQFF
TGTGCCAGCTCACGATGGCTAGCGTCGGACAATGAGCAGTTCTTC
>NA|NA|TRBJ2-4|TRBV4-3
CASSQGFRLAKNIQYF
TGCGCCAGCAGCCAAGGATTCAGACTAGCCAAAAACATTCAGTACTTC
>NA|NA|TRBJ1-1|TRBV5-5
CASSPRLVGEAFF
TGTGCCAGCAGCCCTCGATTAGTTGGTGAAGCTTTCTTT
>NA|few|TRBJ1-1|TRBV7-3
CASSSSTENTEAFF
TGTGCCAGCAGTAGTTCGACTGAAAACACTGAAGCTTTCTTT
>TRBD2|NA|TRBJ2-5|TRBV7-9
CSSSSTLAGGETQYF
TGTTCCAGCAGCTCAACTCTAGCGGGGGGAGAGACCCAGTACTTC
>TRBD1|NA|TRBJ2-7|TRBV7-8
CASSLAPETGRYF
TGTGCCAGCAGCTTAGCTCCCGAGACAGGGAGGTACTTC
>TRBD1|NA|TRBJ2-7|TRBV2
CASSRTPGQSSSEQYF
TGTGCCAGCAGTCGCACACCGGGACAGAGCAGTTCCGAGCAGTACTTC
>TRBD2|NA|TRBJ2-7|TRBV11-3
CASSLNGGSSYEQYF
TGTGCCAGCAGCTTAAACGGGGGGTCCTCCTACGAGCAGTACTTC
>NA|NA|TRBJ1-2|TRBV27
CASSFSGRVDGYTF
TGTGCCAGCAGTTTCTCAGGGAGGGTGGATGGCTACACCTTC
>NA|NA|TRBJ2-2|TRBV4-2
CASSQVEPGQGTGELFF
TGTGCCAGCAGCCAAGTCGAGCCGGGCCAGGGCACCGGGGAGCTGTTTTTT
>NA|NA|TRBJ2-5|TRBV21-1
CASNLRTSGLKETQYF
TGTGCCAGCAACTTGAGGACTAGCGGTCTAAAGGAGACCCAGTACTTC
>NA|NA|TRBJ2-5|TRBV7-2
CASSLDGVQETQYF
TGTGCCAGCAGCTTAGACGGAGTACAAGAGACCCAGTACTTC
>NA|NA|TRBJ1-2|TRBV11-1
CASSPLVGNYGYTF
TGTGCCAGCAGCCCATTGGTCGGTAACTATGGCTACACCTTC
>TRBD2|NA|TRBJ2-7|TRBV2
CASRREGGAYEQYF
TGTGCCAGCAGGAGGGAGGGTGGGGCTTACGAGCAGTACTTC
>TRBD2|NA|TRBJ2-1|TRBV7-8
CASSSGLAGVPNEQFF
TGTGCCAGCAGCTCGGGACTAGCGGGAGTACCCAATGAGCAGTTCTTC
>NA|once|TRBJ2-2|TRBV20-1
CSASDTGELFF
TGCAGTGCCTCGGACACCGGGGAGCTGTTTTTT
>TRBD1|NA|TRBJ2-3|TRBV19
CASIPTGGLTDTQYF
TGTGCCAGTATCCCGACAGGGGGCCTCACAGATACGCAGTATTTT
>TRBD2|NA|TRBJ2-3|TRBV5-4
CASSFPSGGADTQYF
TGTGCCAGCAGCTTTCCCAGCGGGGGGGCGGATACGCAGTATTTT
>NA|NA|TRBJ2-1|TRBV7-9
CASSSVTGEQFF
TGTGCCAGCAGCTCGGTCACGGGGGAGCAGTTCTTC
>TRBD1|NA|TRBJ1-4|TRBV29-1
CSVGQGGINEKLFF
TGCAGCGTCGGACAGGGGGGAATTAATGAAAAACTGTTTTTT
>NA|NA|TRBJ2-3|TRBV5-1
CASSLDRGWTDTQYF
TGCGCCAGCAGCTTGGACCGAGGGTGGACGGATACGCAGTATTTT
>TRBD1|few|TRBJ2-1|TRBV4-3
CASSQRQGIFNEQFF
TGCGCCAGCAGCCAGAGACAGGGTATATTCAATGAGCAGTTCTTC
>NA|NA|TRBJ1-2|TRBV7-2
CASSLGGGFGGNYGYTF
TGTGCCAGCAGCTTAGGTGGGGGCTTTGGGGGCAACTATGGCTACACCTTC
>NA|NA|TRBJ2-3|TRBV28
CASSPQGRADTQYF
TGTGCCAGCAGCCCACAGGGTCGCGCAGATACGCAGTATTTT
>NA|NA|TRBJ1-2|TRBV25-1
CDRQLLRRDLRYTF
TGTGACCGGCAGCTACTGAGGCGGGATTTGCGCTACACCTTC
>TRBD1|NA|TRBJ1-2|TRBV5-4
CASSLGGTGRMYGYTF
TGTGCCAGCAGCTTGGGGGGGACAGGCCGCATGTATGGCTACACCTTC
>TRBD1|NA|TRBJ1-5|TRBV7-2
CASSSTGGAYQPQHF
TGTGCCAGCAGCTCCACAGGGGGCGCATATCAGCCCCAGCATTTT